This TCR beta chain was found in a study of CD8+CD57+ T cells in acquired aplastic anemia. Genomic DNA constituted the template upon which TCR beta VDJ and CDR3 profiling was performed. TCRdb ran MiXCR on the reads and lists one entry per CDR3 protein. This repertoire shows just over 200,000 distinct CDR3 sequences, more than 55% found once; its top ten account for roughly three fifths. The CDR3 totals 16 residues. CDR1 and CDR2 from the germline V gene are SGHVS and FQNEAQ. The germline V and J ends were trimmed by 4 bases and 4 bases, with 19 bases remaining between them. All sequencing subjects had displayed CD8+CD57+ cell expansion on flow cytometry. Among the patients, all had severe acquired aplastic anemia. Patients had undergone no therapy by the time their blood was sampled.

This receptor was obtained from a human donor with aplastic anemia. The gene calls are TRBV7-8 and TRBJ2-5; tentatively, D is TRBD2 (5 bases). The sequenced sample was sorted CD4+, CD8+, or CD8+CD57+ T cells (not recorded which) from PBMCs. This CDR3 reads CASSYSEGSYAETQYF. The CDR3 DNA reads TGTGCCAGCAGCTACAGCGAGGGTAGCTATGCAGAGACCCAGTACTTC.